This TCR beta chain was captured by sequencing in a study of OX40 agonist ivuxolimab in advanced cancers. Background for the entire study: Ivuxolimab, which targeted the costimulatory receptor OX40 (CD134), was an agonistic, fully human IgG2 monoclonal antibody. Prior anti-PD-1, anti-PD-L1 or anti-CTLA-4 therapy was permitted, and checkpoint inhibitors had been received by roughly 40% of dose-escalation patients. Partial responses occurred in three dose-escalation patients, of whom one had hepatocellular carcinoma and two had cutaneous melanoma. In the dose-escalation cohort, 82.7% of patients were male, and the mean age was approximately 64 years, with a range of roughly 23 to 85. Of the 50 to 55 patients in dose escalation, about 20 had hepatocellular carcinoma, roughly 15 had melanoma, 9 had renal cell carcinoma and 9 had head and neck cancer. Intravenous ivuxolimab was administered to patients every 2 weeks at six dose levels: 0.01, 0.1, 0.3, 1.5, 3 and 10 mg/kg. Peripheral TCRbeta sequencing aimed to test whether ivuxolimab altered TCR sequence diversity and caused clonal T-cell expansion. The monotherapy dose-escalation portion (N ≈ 56 patients) of the phase I ivuxolimab trial is reported in the paper.

The CDR3 goes from the cysteine to the phenylalanine over 16 residues. Only CDR3 DNA remains: 48 bases, in frame from the first base. According to the germline V gene, CDR1 reads KGHSY and CDR2 reads FQNENV. From V the trimming removes 1 base and from J it removes 8 bases, while the gene matches leave 12 bases of the junction unaccounted for. In regard to this clone: Its antigen is currently not known. Per-base qualities were not stored, and no clone one base away is much larger.

To sequence the TCRbeta CDR3 region, genomic DNA was isolated from the sorted cells. The immunoSEQ Assay was used to sequence the TCRbeta CDR3 regions. TCRdb retrieved this table from immuneACCESS and kept in-frame rearrangements only. Not all clones are present; in checked studies, unresolved V genes account for under half, and no reason is known for the remainder. This sample is represented by 30,000 to 40,000 clones; 89% of them were singletons. Roughly 28% of the sample is held by the ten biggest clonotypes. The trial excluded patients who had a history of autoimmune disease or who were on systemic immunosuppression. In every dose cohort, peripheral blood was drawn for TCR sequencing at baseline, cycle 4 day 1, and cycle 7 day 1. The samples were taken from a phase I, first-in-human, multicenter, open-label dose-escalation trial of ivuxolimab. Adults with locally advanced or metastatic melanoma, renal cell, hepatocellular, or head and neck squamous cell carcinoma were enrolled in the trial. Before TCR sequencing, CD4+ and CD8+ T cells were separately sorted from peripheral blood.

The research as a whole found: Antigen specificity was not determined for the clonally expanded peripheral T cells. Partial responders in the 0.1-3.0 mg/kg groups had among the lowest normalized peripheral clonal expansion, especially among CD8+ T cells. Low levels of normalized T-cell clonal expansion were also shown by some nonresponding patients. After ivuxolimab, more expanded clones were found on average in CD8+ T cells than in CD4+ T cells. At doses of 0.1 to 3.0 mg/kg, clonal expansion of both CD4+ and CD8+ blood T cells was observed from baseline to week 6.

This specimen consisted of CD4+ or CD8+ T cells sorted from blood, obtained in a trial of the OX40 agonist ivuxolimab. This TCR derives from an adult with an advanced solid tumor such as melanoma, head and neck, liver or kidney cancer. Here the chain combines TRBV16 and TRBJ1-1; 8 bases in the middle match TRBD1. This receptor carries the CDR3 CASSQFRETGDHEAFF. DNA sequence: TGTGCCAGCAGCCAATTCAGGGAGACAGGGGACCACGAAGCTTTCTTT.